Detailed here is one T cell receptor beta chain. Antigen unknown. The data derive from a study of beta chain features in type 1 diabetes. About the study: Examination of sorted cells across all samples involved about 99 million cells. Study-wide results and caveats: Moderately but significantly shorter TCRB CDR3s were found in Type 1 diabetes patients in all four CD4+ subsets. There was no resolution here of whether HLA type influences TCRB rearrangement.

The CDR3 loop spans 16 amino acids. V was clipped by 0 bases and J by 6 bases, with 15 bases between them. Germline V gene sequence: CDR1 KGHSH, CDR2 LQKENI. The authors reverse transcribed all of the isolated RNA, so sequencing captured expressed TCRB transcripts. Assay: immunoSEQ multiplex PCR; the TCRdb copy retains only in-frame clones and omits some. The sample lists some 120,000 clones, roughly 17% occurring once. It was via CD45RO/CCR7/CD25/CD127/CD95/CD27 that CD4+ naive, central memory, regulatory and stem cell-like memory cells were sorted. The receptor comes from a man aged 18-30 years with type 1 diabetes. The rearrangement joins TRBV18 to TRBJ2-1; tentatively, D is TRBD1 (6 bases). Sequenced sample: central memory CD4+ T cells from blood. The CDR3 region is CASSPPNRVTGNEQFF. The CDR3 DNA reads TGTGCCAGCTCACCACCGAACAGGGTTACGGGCAATGAGCAGTTCTTC.